These T cell receptor beta chains were read from a single sample in a study of molecular identifiers for immune sequencing clone quantification. MiXCR, run by TCRdb on the PCR reads, gives a single entry per CDR3 protein. The sample holds 400,000 to 600,000 distinct CDR3 sequences, 20% to 25% seen once. The sequenced material came from naive CD8+ T cells from blood, with Jurkat cell RNA spiked in. These receptors all come from a human donor in good health. Some libraries in this study had Jurkat cell RNA spiked in. Each CDR3 is given with its conserved first and last residue. A D gene is named only where the DNA matches it firmly. Clone size is shown for a subset of rows, as once, few, many or a class of expanded clone.

D,J,size,V,DNA,CDR3
-,TRBJ1-2,few,TRBV20-1,TGCAGTGCTAGAGAGGTTCGGACAAGTTATTGCTACACCTTC,CSAREVRTSYCYTF
-,TRBJ1-1,few,TRBV4-3,TGCGCCAGCAGCCAAGATTGGGCCGCGAACACTGAAGCTTTCTTT,CASSQDWAANTEAFF
TRBD2,TRBJ2-3,-,TRBV9,TGTGCCAGCGGATCACTAGCGGGGGGCACAGATACGCAGTATTTT,CASGSLAGGTDTQYF
-,TRBJ2-3,few,TRBV20-1,TGCAGTGCTCTTGGCGGGGAGGGGGACACTAGCACAGATACGCAGTATTTT,CSALGGEGDTSTDTQYF
-,TRBJ2-7,few,TRBV4-1,TGCGCCAGCAGCTCGGGAGCAGGTACCTACGAGCAGTACTTC,CASSSGAGTYEQYF
TRBD1,TRBJ2-7,-,TRBV10-3,TGTGCCATCAGTGAATGGGACAGGGCTGGAGAGCAGTACTTC,CAISEWDRAGEQYF
-,TRBJ2-7,-,TRBV11-3,TGTGCCAGCAGTAACACTCTCGACGGAACAGAGATTACCTACGAGCAGTACTTC,CASSNTLDGTEITYEQYF
TRBD1,TRBJ1-2,many,TRBV4-3,TGCGCCAGCAGCCAAGCCGACAGGGCGGACCTATATGGCTACACCTTC,CASSQADRADLYGYTF
-,TRBJ2-2,-,TRBV20-1,TGCAGTGCCAGAATTAGGACAGCCTCGAACACCGGGGAGCTGTTTTTT,CSARIRTASNTGELFF
TRBD1,TRBJ1-5,-,TRBV9,TGTGCCAGCAGCGCAGGACAGGGGACATATAGCAATCAGCCCCAGCATTTT,CASSAGQGTYSNQPQHF
-,TRBJ1-5,-,TRBV19,TGTGCCAGTAGTACCGCCTGGACGGCCCTCTATAGCAATCAGCCCCAGCATTTT,CASSTAWTALYSNQPQHF
TRBD2,TRBJ2-3,-,TRBV11-2,TGTGCCAGCAGCCAACTAGCGGGACACACAGATACGCAGTATTTT,CASSQLAGHTDTQYF
-,TRBJ2-7,many,TRBV7-8,TGTGCCAGCAGCTCCTTTGGTGTCGGGAGCAACGAGCAGTACTTC,CASSSFGVGSNEQYF
-,TRBJ2-7,few,TRBV23-1,TGCGCCAGCAGTCAATGTTCCAAAGCACGAGGGTTTTACGAGCAGTACTTC,CASSQCSKARGFYEQYF
TRBD1,TRBJ2-3,many,TRBV4-1,TGCGCCAGCAGCTATGGACAGGTTGGATCAGATACGCAGTATTTT,CASSYGQVGSDTQYF
-,TRBJ1-1,many,TRBV2,TGTGCCAGCAAGGGAGGACGGTACCTGAACACTGAAGCTTTCTTT,CASKGGRYLNTEAFF
-,TRBJ2-4,few,TRBV28,TGTGCCAGCAGTGCCCTATCGGGGCAGCGCCACGAAAACATTCAGTACTTC,CASSALSGQRHENIQYF
TRBD2,TRBJ2-3,few,TRBV9,TGTGCCAGCAGCCCCCACGGAGGACTAGCGGGGTTGGGAGATACGCAGTATTTT,CASSPHGGLAGLGDTQYF
TRBD1,TRBJ2-5,many,TRBV7-8,TGTGCCAGCAGCTACGCCAAGGGGGCGCGAGAGACCCAGTACTTC,CASSYAKGARETQYF
-,TRBJ2-7,-,TRBV9,TGTGCCAGCAGCGTAGGGGCAGCGGTTAACTACGAGCAGTACTTC,CASSVGAAVNYEQYF
-,TRBJ2-7,many,TRBV19,TGTGCCAGTAGTATAGGGCGGGACCAGGAGCAGTACTTC,CASSIGRDQEQYF
-,TRBJ1-1,many,TRBV9,TGTGCCACAAGTAACGGAGAGGGACCTGAAGCTTTCTTT,CATSNGEGPEAFF
TRBD1,TRBJ2-1,-,TRBV4-3,TGCGCCAGCAGCCAAGATTGGTTGACAGGGGGCAATGAGCAGTTCTTC,CASSQDWLTGGNEQFF
-,TRBJ1-1,-,TRBV19,TGTGCCAGTAGACCCGACGTTTCGGGCAACACTGAAGCTTTCTTT,CASRPDVSGNTEAFF
-,TRBJ1-5,-,TRBV27,TGTGCCAGCAGCCTAAACAGTAAACTCAATCAGCCCCAGCATTTT,CASSLNSKLNQPQHF
TRBD2,TRBJ2-4,-,TRBV20-1,TGCAGTGCCCGTATGCGGGGGTCGTCCAAAAACATTCAGTACTTC,CSARMRGSSKNIQYF
-,TRBJ2-7,many,TRBV12-3/TRBV12-4,TGTGCCAGCAGTTGGGCAGAGGGGTCCTACGAGCAGTACTTC,CASSWAEGSYEQYF
-,TRBJ2-7,-,TRBV20-1,TGCAGTGCTAGTCTGCCAAGCTCCTACGAGCAGTACTTC,CSASLPSSYEQYF
-,TRBJ1-5,-,TRBV28,TGTGCCAGCAGTTCCGGGGGGAATGATCAGCCCCAGCATTTT,CASSSGGNDQPQHF